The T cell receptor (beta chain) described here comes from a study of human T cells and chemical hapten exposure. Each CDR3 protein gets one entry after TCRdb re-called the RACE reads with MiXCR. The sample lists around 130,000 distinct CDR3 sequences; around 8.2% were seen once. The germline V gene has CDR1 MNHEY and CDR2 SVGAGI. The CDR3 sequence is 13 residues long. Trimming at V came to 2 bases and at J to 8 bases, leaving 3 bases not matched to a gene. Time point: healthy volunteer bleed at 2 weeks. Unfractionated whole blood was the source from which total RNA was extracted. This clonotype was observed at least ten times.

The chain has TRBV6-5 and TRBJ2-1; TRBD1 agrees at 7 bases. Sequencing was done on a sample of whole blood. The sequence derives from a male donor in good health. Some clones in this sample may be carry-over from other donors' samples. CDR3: CASSYDRAYEQFF. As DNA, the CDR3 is TGTGCCAGCAGTTACGACAGGGCCTATGAGCAGTTCTTC.